This T cell receptor beta chain emerged from a study of blood T cell repertoires in COVID-19. TCRdb's table, derived via immunoSEQ multiplex PCR, lists solely in-frame clones and lacks some. The repertoire holds 350,000 to 400,000 clones, with approximately 87% as singletons. This clone has ten or more counts. With V trimmed by 3 bases and J by 0 bases, 5 bases remained unmatched. Germline values: CDR1 LNHNV, CDR2 YYDKDF (reference sequence). The CDR3 length is 15 residues. This clonotype was obtained from a man aged 35 to 55 in a cohort exposed to, infected with or recovered from COVID-19 (not recorded which). Sequenced material: PBMCs or T cells enriched from blood (not recorded which). V gene TRBV15 combines with J gene TRBJ2-7, with TRBD1 matching 7 bases. The CDR3 DNA reads TGTGCCACCAGCAGGGGACAGTTAACCTCCTACGAGCAGTACTTC. Its translation: CATSRGQLTSYEQYF.